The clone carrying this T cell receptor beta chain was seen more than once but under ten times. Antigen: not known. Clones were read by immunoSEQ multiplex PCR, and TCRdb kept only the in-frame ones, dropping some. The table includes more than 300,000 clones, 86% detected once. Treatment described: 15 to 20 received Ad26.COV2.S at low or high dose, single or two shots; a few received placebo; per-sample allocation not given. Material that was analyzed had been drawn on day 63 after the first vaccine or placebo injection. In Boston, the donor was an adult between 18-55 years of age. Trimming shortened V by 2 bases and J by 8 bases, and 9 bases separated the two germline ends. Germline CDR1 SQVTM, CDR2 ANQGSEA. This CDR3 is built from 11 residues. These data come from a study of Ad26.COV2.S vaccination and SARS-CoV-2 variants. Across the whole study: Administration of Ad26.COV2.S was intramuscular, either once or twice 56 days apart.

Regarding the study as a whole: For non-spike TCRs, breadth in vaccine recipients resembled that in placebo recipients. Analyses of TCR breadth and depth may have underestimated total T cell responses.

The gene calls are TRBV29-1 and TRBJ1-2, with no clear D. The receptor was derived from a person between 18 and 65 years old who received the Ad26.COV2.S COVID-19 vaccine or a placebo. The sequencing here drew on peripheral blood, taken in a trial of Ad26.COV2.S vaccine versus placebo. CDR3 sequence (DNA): TGCAGCGTTGAAATAGGGTTGGGCTACACCTTC. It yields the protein CSVEIGLGYTF.